This T cell receptor (beta chain) comes out of a study of cytomegalovirus exposure and HLA in healthy donors. Study-wide points: When analyzed later, the rates of TCR association showed variation by HLA locus, with DRB1 the most and HLA-C the fewest. In an earlier analysis, most TCR beta V segments were productive about 90% or about 30% of the time.

As for this clone: Its antigen is unidentified.

The PCR made use of 60 Vbeta and 13 Jbeta primers. Sequenced by immunoSEQ multiplex PCR; TCRdb stores in-frame clones only, minus some. The data contain roughly 100,000 clones, around 80% of them singletons. The sequence came from a man in his forties in good health and CMV-seropositive. The sample was PBMCs.

The CDR3, as DNA: TGTGCCAGCAGCTACTCCGGGACTAGCGACGAGCAGTACTTC. This gives the protein CASSYSGTSDEQYF. The chain uses TRBV11-3 and TRBJ2-7; 10 nucleotides align to TRBD2. CDR1 SGHNT and CDR2 YENEEA come from the germline V gene. This CDR3 is built from 14 residues. J gave up 5 bases and V 4 bases, and 5 bases lay outside the gene matches.